This T cell receptor (beta chain) comes out of a study of molecular identifiers for immune sequencing clone quantification. Ten or more counts support this clonotype. Antigen specificity is unknown. The CDR3 has 16 residues. The V gene's germline CDR1 is SGDLS and CDR2 YYNGEE. The trim removed 3 bases at V and 0 bases at J, leaving 5 bases unmatched. Sorted naive CD8 T cells were those defined as CD8+CD4-CCR7+CD45RA+. TCRdb used MiXCR to reprocess the PCR reads, holding one entry per CDR3 protein. The data contain 35,000 to 45,000 distinct CDR3 sequences, about a fifth of them singletons. General study points: Highly expanded clone sizes could end up underestimated if a barcode were shared by identical TCR molecules.

The genes are TRBV9 and TRBJ2-3; 9 bases align to TRBD2. Sequenced: naive CD8+ T cells from blood, with Jurkat cell RNA spiked in. The subset: FACS-sorted CD8+CD4-CCR7+CD45RA+ naive T cells. This receptor was taken from a human donor in good health. Some libraries in this study had Jurkat cell RNA spiked in. The CDR3 bases are TGTGCCAGCAGCGCCCTAGCGGGATCTAGCACAGATACGCAGTATTTT. It codes for CASSALAGSSTDTQYF.